This is a list of T cell receptor beta chains from one sample in a study of identifying expanded T cells in peripheral blood. Here immunoSEQ multiplex PCR was the method, and the copy in TCRdb shows in-frame clones only, minus some. The data contain 100,000 to 150,000 clones, around 88% of them singletons. The sequencing sample was made of blood. The origin of the receptors is a person aged 18 to 70 in good health. Both conserved end residues are part of each CDR3. A D gene is named only where the DNA matches it firmly. Clone size is given for some rows only: seen once, a few or many times, or a class if the clone is expanded.

v_gene: TRBV18
d_gene: TRBD1
j_gene: TRBJ2-7
abundance: -
CDR3nt: TGTGCCAGCTCACCAGGGACAGGGCGCGAGCAGTACTTC
CDR3aa: CASSPGTGREQYF

v_gene: TRBV18
d_gene: TRBD1
j_gene: TRBJ2-5
abundance: few
CDR3nt: TGTGCCAGCTCACAGACAGGGAGAGAGACCCAGTACTTC
CDR3aa: CASSQTGRETQYF

v_gene: TRBV9
d_gene: -
j_gene: TRBJ2-7
abundance: -
CDR3nt: TGTGCCAGCAGCGTTGGACTCTCGGCTGAGTACGAGCAGTACTTC
CDR3aa: CASSVGLSAEYEQYF

v_gene: TRBV2
d_gene: -
j_gene: TRBJ1-1
abundance: -
CDR3nt: TGTGCCAGCAGTGAATTACAGACGAACACTGAAGCTTTCTTT
CDR3aa: CASSELQTNTEAFF

v_gene: TRBV7-3
d_gene: -
j_gene: TRBJ1-1
abundance: once
CDR3nt: TGTGCCAGCAGTCTTACCGGGACCCCAGCGGACACTGAAGCTTTCTTT
CDR3aa: CASSLTGTPADTEAFF

v_gene: TRBV30
d_gene: -
j_gene: TRBJ1-2
abundance: -
CDR3nt: TGTGCCTACACCGACAGCTATGGCTACACCTTC
CDR3aa: CAYTDSYGYTF

v_gene: TRBV9
d_gene: TRBD2
j_gene: TRBJ2-3
abundance: -
CDR3nt: TGTGCCAGCAGCGTTACTAGCGGCACAGATACGCAGTATTTT
CDR3aa: CASSVTSGTDTQYF

v_gene: TRBV11-2
d_gene: -
j_gene: TRBJ1-4
abundance: -
CDR3nt: TGTGCCAGCAGCCAGCTCGAGGGCAGGCGAAATGAAAAACTGTTTTTT
CDR3aa: CASSQLEGRRNEKLFF

v_gene: TRBV11-3
d_gene: -
j_gene: TRBJ2-3
abundance: -
CDR3nt: TGTGCCAGCAGCTTATTTCGAGGGAATACGCAGTATTTT
CDR3aa: CASSLFRGNTQYF

v_gene: TRBV18
d_gene: TRBD2
j_gene: TRBJ2-7
abundance: -
CDR3nt: TGTGCCAGCTCACCAAGACAGACTCAGGGACTAGCGGGATCCTACGAGCAGTACTTC
CDR3aa: CASSPRQTQGLAGSYEQYF

v_gene: TRBV6-1
d_gene: -
j_gene: TRBJ2-7
abundance: once
CDR3nt: TGTGCCAGCAGTGAAACAGGTTCCTACGAGCAGTACTTC
CDR3aa: CASSETGSYEQYF

v_gene: TRBV7-9
d_gene: -
j_gene: TRBJ1-4
abundance: -
CDR3nt: TGTGCCAGCACCCGCAGGGCAACTAATGAAAAACTGTTTTTT
CDR3aa: CASTRRATNEKLFF

v_gene: TRBV10-3
d_gene: TRBD2
j_gene: TRBJ2-7
abundance: -
CDR3nt: TGTGCCATCAGGGGGGCTAGCGGGACTAGCGGCTACGAGCAGTACTTC
CDR3aa: CAIRGASGTSGYEQYF

v_gene: TRBV7-3
d_gene: -
j_gene: TRBJ2-5
abundance: -
CDR3nt: TGTGCCAGCAGCTTGTGGGGCAGCCAAGAGACCCAGTACTTC
CDR3aa: CASSLWGSQETQYF

v_gene: TRBV11-2
d_gene: -
j_gene: TRBJ2-5
abundance: -
CDR3nt: TGTGCCAGCAGAGACGGAGGGGGCCCCCAAGAGACCCAGTACTTC
CDR3aa: CASRDGGGPQETQYF

v_gene: TRBV11-2
d_gene: TRBD1
j_gene: TRBJ2-7
abundance: -
CDR3nt: TGTGCCAGCAGCTTGGTAGACAGGGCGGACTACGAGCAGTACTTC
CDR3aa: CASSLVDRADYEQYF

v_gene: TRBV27
d_gene: TRBD2
j_gene: TRBJ2-7
abundance: -
CDR3nt: TGTGCCAGTCGACTAGCGGGATCCTACGAGCAGTACTTC
CDR3aa: CASRLAGSYEQYF

v_gene: TRBV7-3
d_gene: -
j_gene: TRBJ2-7
abundance: -
CDR3nt: TGTGCCAGCAGCGACATGGGGGGCAACTACGAGCAGTACTTC
CDR3aa: CASSDMGGNYEQYF

v_gene: TRBV11-2
d_gene: -
j_gene: TRBJ2-7
abundance: -
CDR3nt: TGTGCCAGCAGCTTAGGTTGGGACCGGTACGAGCAGTACTTC
CDR3aa: CASSLGWDRYEQYF

v_gene: TRBV7-9
d_gene: -
j_gene: TRBJ2-6
abundance: -
CDR3nt: TGTGCCAGCAGCTCTCCTCAGGGGGCCAACGTCCTGACTTTC
CDR3aa: CASSSPQGANVLTF

v_gene: TRBV4-2
d_gene: -
j_gene: TRBJ1-5
abundance: -
CDR3nt: TGTGCCAGCAGCCAAGATCTATGGGGCAATCAGCCCCAGCATTTT
CDR3aa: CASSQDLWGNQPQHF

v_gene: TRBV2
d_gene: -
j_gene: TRBJ1-5
abundance: -
CDR3nt: TGTGCCAGCAGCCTAGGTTATAGCAATCAGCCCCAGCATTTT
CDR3aa: CASSLGYSNQPQHF

v_gene: TRBV19
d_gene: -
j_gene: TRBJ1-2
abundance: -
CDR3nt: TGTGCCAGTAGTACCTCGGGGGGGAGGAATGGCTACACCTTC
CDR3aa: CASSTSGGRNGYTF

v_gene: TRBV14
d_gene: -
j_gene: TRBJ2-5
abundance: -
CDR3nt: TGTGCCAGCAGCCCCACGGGACACGGCCAAGAGACCCAGTACTTC
CDR3aa: CASSPTGHGQETQYF

v_gene: TRBV29-1
d_gene: TRBD2
j_gene: TRBJ2-7
abundance: few
CDR3nt: TGCAGCGTCCTAGCGGGAGACTACGAGCAGTACTTC
CDR3aa: CSVLAGDYEQYF

v_gene: TRBV19
d_gene: -
j_gene: TRBJ1-5
abundance: -
CDR3nt: TGTGCCACAGGGTTGGTTAATAGCAATCAGCCCCAGCATTTT
CDR3aa: CATGLVNSNQPQHF

v_gene: TRBV5-1
d_gene: TRBD2
j_gene: TRBJ2-3
abundance: -
CDR3nt: TGCGCCAGCATAGCGGGAGGGGCAGATACGCAGTATTTT
CDR3aa: CASIAGGADTQYF

v_gene: TRBV29-1
d_gene: -
j_gene: TRBJ2-2
abundance: few
CDR3nt: TGCAGCGTCCACTTGAATATCGGGGTCACCGGGGAGCTGTTTTTT
CDR3aa: CSVHLNIGVTGELFF

v_gene: TRBV6-5
d_gene: -
j_gene: TRBJ1-2
abundance: -
CDR3nt: TGTGCCAGCAGTTACCGATGGGGGGACTATGGCTACACCTTC
CDR3aa: CASSYRWGDYGYTF

v_gene: TRBV6-6
d_gene: TRBD2
j_gene: TRBJ2-7
abundance: -
CDR3nt: TGTGCCAGCAGTTACTCACCGGGAGGCGGGTTCTACGAGCAGTACTTC
CDR3aa: CASSYSPGGGFYEQYF

v_gene: TRBV6-1
d_gene: -
j_gene: TRBJ2-7
abundance: once
CDR3nt: TGTGCCAGCAGTGAATCGGGAAGCTACGAGCAGTACTTC
CDR3aa: CASSESGSYEQYF

v_gene: TRBV7-9
d_gene: TRBD2
j_gene: TRBJ2-1
abundance: -
CDR3nt: TGTGCCGGCAGACTAGCGGGAGCTGCTGAGCAGTTCTTC
CDR3aa: CAGRLAGAAEQFF

v_gene: TRBV28
d_gene: -
j_gene: TRBJ1-1
abundance: -
CDR3nt: TGTGCCAGCAGTTGGCCTAGAGGGACCACTGAAGCTTTCTTT
CDR3aa: CASSWPRGTTEAFF

v_gene: TRBV7-9
d_gene: -
j_gene: TRBJ2-2
abundance: -
CDR3nt: TGTGCCAGCAGCTTTCCAGAGAAGAACACCGGGGAGCTGTTTTTT
CDR3aa: CASSFPEKNTGELFF

v_gene: TRBV9
d_gene: TRBD1
j_gene: TRBJ2-1
abundance: -
CDR3nt: TGTGCCAGCAGCGTACTGACAGGGCCCAATGAGCAGTTCTTC
CDR3aa: CASSVLTGPNEQFF

v_gene: TRBV19
d_gene: -
j_gene: TRBJ2-7
abundance: -
CDR3nt: TGTGCCAGCCATGATGACTCGAGCTCCTACGAGCAGTACTTC
CDR3aa: CASHDDSSSYEQYF

v_gene: TRBV4-3
d_gene: TRBD2
j_gene: TRBJ2-1
abundance: -
CDR3nt: TGCGCCAGCAGCCAAGTTGCTAGCGGGGGGGCCCATGAGCAGTTCTTC
CDR3aa: CASSQVASGGAHEQFF

v_gene: TRBV19
d_gene: -
j_gene: TRBJ2-5
abundance: -
CDR3nt: TGTGCCAGTAGTTCCCCCCAAGAGACCCAGTACTTC
CDR3aa: CASSSPQETQYF

v_gene: TRBV2
d_gene: TRBD2
j_gene: TRBJ2-6
abundance: once
CDR3nt: TGTGCCAGCACCCCTAAACTAGCGGGAGTCGATGGGGCCAACGTCCTGACTTTC
CDR3aa: CASTPKLAGVDGANVLTF

v_gene: TRBV20-1
d_gene: -
j_gene: TRBJ1-1
abundance: -
CDR3nt: TGCAGTGCGACCGGGACTGAAGCTTTCTTT
CDR3aa: CSATGTEAFF

v_gene: TRBV6-5
d_gene: -
j_gene: TRBJ1-5
abundance: -
CDR3nt: TGTGCCAGCAGTCTCGGGGGGGGCAATCAGCCCCAGCATTTT
CDR3aa: CASSLGGGNQPQHF

v_gene: TRBV7-3
d_gene: -
j_gene: TRBJ2-3
abundance: -
CDR3nt: TGTGCCAGCAGCTTACTCACTCCGGGCACAGATACGCAGTATTTT
CDR3aa: CASSLLTPGTDTQYF

v_gene: TRBV5-1
d_gene: -
j_gene: TRBJ1-1
abundance: -
CDR3nt: TGCGCCAGCAGCTTGGCTCGGTGGGGTAGCGACACTGAAGCTTTCTTT
CDR3aa: CASSLARWGSDTEAFF

v_gene: TRBV4-2
d_gene: -
j_gene: TRBJ1-1
abundance: -
CDR3nt: TGTGCCAGCAGCCAACCAGGGACCGATGAAGCTTTCTTT
CDR3aa: CASSQPGTDEAFF

v_gene: TRBV6-1
d_gene: -
j_gene: TRBJ2-7
abundance: once
CDR3nt: TGTGCCAGCAGTGAAGGAATCTACGAGCAGTACTTC
CDR3aa: CASSEGIYEQYF

v_gene: TRBV7-2
d_gene: TRBD1
j_gene: TRBJ1-2
abundance: -
CDR3nt: TGTGCCAGCAGCTTAGTGCGGCAGGGGGCTCATGGCTACACCTTC
CDR3aa: CASSLVRQGAHGYTF

v_gene: TRBV19
d_gene: -
j_gene: TRBJ1-5
abundance: -
CDR3nt: TGTGCCAGTAGTATAGGGACAGTGAATCAGCCCCAGCATTTT
CDR3aa: CASSIGTVNQPQHF

v_gene: TRBV7-2
d_gene: -
j_gene: TRBJ1-1
abundance: -
CDR3nt: TGTGCCAGCAGCCCTGGGGCGGTACTGACAGCTTTCTTT
CDR3aa: CASSPGAVLTAFF

v_gene: TRBV10-3
d_gene: -
j_gene: TRBJ1-2
abundance: -
CDR3nt: TGTGCCATCAATTTGGCGGACAGTCGGGATGACCGATATGGCTACACCTTC
CDR3aa: CAINLADSRDDRYGYTF